This T cell receptor (beta chain) was captured by sequencing in a study of blood T cell repertoires in COVID-19. As for the study in general: COVID-19 samples from acute and convalescent phases originated in the United States, Italy and Spain. Sample material is recorded as cDNA or gDNA derived from T cells, B-cell-depleted T cells, or PBMCs.

Study processing details: Amplified reference gene primers provided the basis for estimating nucleated cell counts. Sequencing was performed with immunoSEQ multiplex PCR; in TCRdb, only in-frame clones are kept and a portion is missing. V, J and clone size derive from that table, while D and trimming were established from the DNA sequence. The sample has under 450,000 clones, roughly 88% seen once. Seattle researchers signed up patients amid active infection and tracked them longitudinally. Germline CDR1 and CDR2: SGHRS and YFSETQ. Unmatched junction bases numbered 4, after V lost 3 bases and J lost 2 bases. The CDR3 is made up of 15 amino acids.

J is TRBJ2-2 and V is TRBV5-1, with 7 bases fitting TRBD1. Sequencing was done on a sample of peripheral blood. This receptor was identified in a woman aged 45 to 65 with COVID-19, enrolled during active disease. CDR3: CASSSGTVNTGELFF. In DNA, the CDR3 is TGCGCCAGCAGCTCCGGGACAGTAAACACCGGGGAGCTGTTTTTT.